The 10 T cell receptor beta chains given below trace back to one sample, sequenced in a study of T cells after posttransplantation cyclophosphamide. TCRdb keeps only in-frame clones here, not all; method: immunoSEQ multiplex PCR. The sample was found to contain about 38,000 clones, and every one recurs. Sequencing was done on a sample of PBMCs. These receptors were collected from a man between 50 and 59 years old in good health, CMV-negative, and a related stem cell transplant donor.

This chain joins TRBV5-1 and TRBJ2-3; D is unresolved. The CDR3 is 20 residues long. With 2 bases removed from V and 0 bases from J, the gap between germline ends came to 25 bases. CDR1 is SGHRS, CDR2 YFSETQ, per germline. CDR3 sequence: CASSFLGRIDGASSTDTQYF. The DNA of the CDR3 is TGCGCCAGCAGCTTTTTGGGCCGTATAGACGGCGCCTCTAGCACAGATACGCAGTATTTT.

This clone occurred many times. This chain joins TRBV29-1 and TRBJ2-6; a weak D match, TRBD1 (5 bases). The germline V and J ends were trimmed by 4 bases and 2 bases, with 6 bases remaining between them. The germline CDR1 and CDR2 sequences are SQVTM and ANQGSEA. The CDR3 runs 13 residues. CDR3 sequence: CSVADTGANVLTF. The CDR3 DNA sequence: TGCAGCGTTGCGGACACTGGGGCCAACGTCCTGACTTTC.

This clone appeared many times. This chain uses TRBV18 with TRBJ1-2, with 8 bases matching TRBD1. From germline, CDR1 is KGHSH and CDR2 LQKENI. With V trimmed by 3 bases and J by 5 bases, 2 bases remained unmatched. CDR3 length equals 13 residues. The CDR3 nucleotides read TGTGCCAGCTCACCTGGACAGGGTTATGGCTACACCTTC. Its protein product is CASSPGQGYGYTF.

This clone was observed a handful of times. The chain is built from TRBV7-3 and TRBJ2-1; TRBD2 aligns across 8 bases. Germline values: CDR1 SGHTA, CDR2 FQGTGA. The CDR3 has 14 residues. The ends lost 5 bases at V and 7 bases at J; junction bases unmatched: 7. CDR3 nucleotide sequence: TGTGCCAGCAGCACCGGACTAGCAGCGAATGAGCAGTTCTTC. It is translated as CASSTGLAANEQFF.

This clone was observed many times. J is TRBJ2-7 and V is TRBV6-5; 10 bases agree with TRBD2. From germline, CDR1 is MNHEY and CDR2 SVGAGI. V lost 2 bases and J lost 6; bases outside the gene matches: 7. This CDR3 has 15 residues. The CDR3 bases are TGTGCCAGCAGTTACGCCGGACTAGCGGCAGGCGAGCAGTACTTC. Protein product: CASSYAGLAAGEQYF.

The rearrangement joins TRBV5-8 to TRBJ2-2; 7 bases are a match to TRBD1. Germline CDR1 SGHTS, CDR2 YDEGEE. Losses at the gene ends were 4 bases for V and 4 bases for J; bases not matched to a gene: 4. The length of the CDR3 is 14 residues. Here the CDR3 reads CASSQGQFTGELFF. The CDR3 coding sequence is TGTGCCAGCAGCCAGGGACAGTTCACCGGGGAGCTGTTTTTT.

This clone showed up many times. The rearrangement links TRBV6-5 to TRBJ2-3, with D possibly TRBD2 on 5 matching bases. Germline-derived CDR1 and CDR2 are MNHEY and SVGAGI. Deletions cut 7 bases from V and 1 base from J, with 9 bases between. The CDR3 runs 13 residues. The CDR3 nucleotides read TGTGCCAGCAATTGGCGGGGCACAGATACGCAGTATTTT. This translates into CASNWRGTDTQYF.

This clone showed up many times. The V and J genes are TRBV2 and TRBJ2-4, with 7 nucleotides matching TRBD2. Losses at the gene ends were 11 bases for V and 3 bases for J; bases not matched to a gene: 10. This CDR3 region has 14 residues. The germline V gene has CDR1 SNHLY and CDR2 FYNNEI. CDR3 sequence: CAFMGGLGKNIQYF. The CDR3, as DNA: TGTGCCTTTATGGGGGGGTTGGGCAAAAACATTCAGTACTTC. Filled out from reference TRBV2 and TRBJ2-4, the complete variable domain reads EPEVTQTPSHQVTQMGQEVILRCVPISNHLYFYWYRQILGQKVEFLVSFYNNEISEKSEIFDDQFSVERPDGSNFTLKIRSTKLEDSAMYFCAFMGGLGKNIQYFGAGTRLSVL.

This clone came up many times. The chain joins TRBV5-5 to TRBJ1-1; no clear D. V was pared by 2 bases and J by 0 bases, with 11 bases between. CDR3 length: 15 residues. Germline V gene sequence: CDR1 SGHKS, CDR2 YYEKEE (reference sequence). The CDR3 DNA follows: TGTGCCAGCAGCTTCCAAGCCAGGATGAACACTGAAGCTTTCTTT. It translates to CASSFQARMNTEAFF.

This clone was counted only a few times. This sequence joins TRBV27 and TRBJ2-5; 9 positions match TRBD2. The J call may be faulty, since TRBJ2-7 better matches the DNA end. CDR3 length equals 13 residues. From germline, CDR1 is MNHEY and CDR2 SMNVEV (reference sequence). The CDR3 region is CASRLAEGYEQYF. The CDR3 DNA is TGTGCCAGCCGACTAGCGGAGGGCTACGAGCAGTACTTC.